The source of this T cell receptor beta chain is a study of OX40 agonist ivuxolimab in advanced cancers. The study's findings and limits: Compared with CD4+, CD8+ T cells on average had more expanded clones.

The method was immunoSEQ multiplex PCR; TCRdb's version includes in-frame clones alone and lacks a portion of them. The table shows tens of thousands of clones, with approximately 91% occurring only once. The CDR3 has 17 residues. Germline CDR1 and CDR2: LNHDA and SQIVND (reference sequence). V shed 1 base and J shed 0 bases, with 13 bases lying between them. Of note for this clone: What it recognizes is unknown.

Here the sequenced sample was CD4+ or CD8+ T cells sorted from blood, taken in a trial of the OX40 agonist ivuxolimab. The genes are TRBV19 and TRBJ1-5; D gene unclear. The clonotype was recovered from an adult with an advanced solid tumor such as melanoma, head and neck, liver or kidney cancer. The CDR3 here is CASSIGDVLSSNQPQHF. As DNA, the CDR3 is TGTGCCAGTAGTATAGGGGATGTGTTGTCTAGCAATCAGCCCCAGCATTTT. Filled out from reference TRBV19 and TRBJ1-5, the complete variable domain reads DGGITQSPKYLFRKEGQNVTLSCEQNLNHDAMYWYRQDPGQGLRLIYYSQIVNDFQKGDIAEGYSVSREKKESFPLTVTSAQKNPTAFYLCASSIGDVLSSNQPQHFGDGTRLSIL.